This T cell receptor (beta chain) originates from a study of control samples from healthy donors and cancer patients. The germline CDR1 and CDR2 sequences are SGHRS and YFSETQ. V was shortened by 1 base and J by 2 bases, with 14 bases between the two germline ends. There are 16 residues in the CDR3. The table came from immunoSEQ multiplex PCR; TCRdb's copy has only in-frame clones and leaves some out. The sample includes 90,000 to 150,000 clones, about 87% of them seen just once. The chain is built from TRBV5-1 and TRBJ2-3; D possibly corresponds to TRBD2 (6 bases). The sample comprised blood. The TCR was taken from a man aged 35 to 55 in good health. The CDR3 DNA reads TGCGCCAGCAGCTTGACCGTGGGACTCCACACAGATACGCAGTATTTT. Protein sequence: CASSLTVGLHTDTQYF.